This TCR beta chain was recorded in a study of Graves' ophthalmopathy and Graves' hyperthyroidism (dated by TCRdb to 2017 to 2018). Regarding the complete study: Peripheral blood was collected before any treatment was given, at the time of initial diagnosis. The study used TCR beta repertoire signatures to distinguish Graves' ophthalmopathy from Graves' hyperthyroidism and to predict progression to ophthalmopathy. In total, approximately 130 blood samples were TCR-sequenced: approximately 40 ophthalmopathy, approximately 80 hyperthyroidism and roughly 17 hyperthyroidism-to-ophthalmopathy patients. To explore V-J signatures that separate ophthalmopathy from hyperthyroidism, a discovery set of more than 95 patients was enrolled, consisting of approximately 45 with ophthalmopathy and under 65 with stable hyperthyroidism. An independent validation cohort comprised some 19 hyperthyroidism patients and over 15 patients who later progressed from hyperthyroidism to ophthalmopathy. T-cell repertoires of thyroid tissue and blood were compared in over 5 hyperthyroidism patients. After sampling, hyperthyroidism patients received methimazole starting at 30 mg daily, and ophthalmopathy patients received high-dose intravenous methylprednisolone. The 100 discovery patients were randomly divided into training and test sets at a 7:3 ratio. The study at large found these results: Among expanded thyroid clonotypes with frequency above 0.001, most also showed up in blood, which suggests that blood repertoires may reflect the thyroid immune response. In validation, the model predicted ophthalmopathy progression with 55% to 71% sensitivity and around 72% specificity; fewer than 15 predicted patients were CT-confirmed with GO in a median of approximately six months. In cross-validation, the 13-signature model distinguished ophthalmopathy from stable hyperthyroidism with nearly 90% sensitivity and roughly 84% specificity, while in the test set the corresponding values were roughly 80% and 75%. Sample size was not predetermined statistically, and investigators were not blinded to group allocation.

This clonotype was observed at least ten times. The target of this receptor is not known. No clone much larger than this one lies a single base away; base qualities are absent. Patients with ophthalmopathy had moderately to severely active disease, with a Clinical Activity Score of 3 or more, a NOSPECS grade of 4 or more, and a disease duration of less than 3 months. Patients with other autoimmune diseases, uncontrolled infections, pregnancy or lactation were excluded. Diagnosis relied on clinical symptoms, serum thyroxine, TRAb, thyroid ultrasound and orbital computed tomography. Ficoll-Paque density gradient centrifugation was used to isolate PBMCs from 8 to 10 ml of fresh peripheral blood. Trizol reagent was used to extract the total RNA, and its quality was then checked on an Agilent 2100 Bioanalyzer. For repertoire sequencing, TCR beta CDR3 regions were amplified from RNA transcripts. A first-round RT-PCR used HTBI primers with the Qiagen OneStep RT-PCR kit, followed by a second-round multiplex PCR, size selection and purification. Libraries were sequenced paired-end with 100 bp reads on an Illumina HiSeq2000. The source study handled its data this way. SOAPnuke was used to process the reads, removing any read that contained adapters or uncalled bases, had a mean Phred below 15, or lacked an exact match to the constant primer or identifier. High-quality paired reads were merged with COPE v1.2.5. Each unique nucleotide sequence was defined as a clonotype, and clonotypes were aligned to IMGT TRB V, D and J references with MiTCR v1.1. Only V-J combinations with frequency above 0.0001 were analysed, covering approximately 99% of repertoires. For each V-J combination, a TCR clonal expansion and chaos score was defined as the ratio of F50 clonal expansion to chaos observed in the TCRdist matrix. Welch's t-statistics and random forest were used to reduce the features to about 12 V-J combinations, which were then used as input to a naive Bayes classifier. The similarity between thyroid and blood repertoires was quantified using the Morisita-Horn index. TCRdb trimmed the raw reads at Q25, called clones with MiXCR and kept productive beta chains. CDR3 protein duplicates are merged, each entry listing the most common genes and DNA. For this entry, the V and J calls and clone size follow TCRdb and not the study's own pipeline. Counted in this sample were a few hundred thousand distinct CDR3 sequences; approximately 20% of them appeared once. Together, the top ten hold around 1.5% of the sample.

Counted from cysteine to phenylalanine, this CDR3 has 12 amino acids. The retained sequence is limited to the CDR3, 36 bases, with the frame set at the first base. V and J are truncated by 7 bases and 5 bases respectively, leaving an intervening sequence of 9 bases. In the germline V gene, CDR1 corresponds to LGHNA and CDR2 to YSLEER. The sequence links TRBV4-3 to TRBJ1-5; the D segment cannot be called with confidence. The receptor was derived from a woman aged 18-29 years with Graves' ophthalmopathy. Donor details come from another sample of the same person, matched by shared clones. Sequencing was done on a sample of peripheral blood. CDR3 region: CASTRKDQPQHF. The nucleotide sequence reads TGCGCCAGCACACGGAAAGATCAGCCCCAGCATTTT.